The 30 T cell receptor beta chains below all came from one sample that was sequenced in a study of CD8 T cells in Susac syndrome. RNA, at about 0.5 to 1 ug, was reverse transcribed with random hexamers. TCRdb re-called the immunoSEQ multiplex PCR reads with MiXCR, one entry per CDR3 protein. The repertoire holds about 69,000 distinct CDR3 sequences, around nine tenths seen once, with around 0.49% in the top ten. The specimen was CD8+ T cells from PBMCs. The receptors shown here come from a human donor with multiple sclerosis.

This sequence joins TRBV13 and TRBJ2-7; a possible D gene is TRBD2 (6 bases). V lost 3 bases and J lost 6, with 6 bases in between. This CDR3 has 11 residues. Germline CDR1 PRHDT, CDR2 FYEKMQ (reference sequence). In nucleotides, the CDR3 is TGTGCCAGCAGCTTGGGGGGCGAGCAGTACTTC. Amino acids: CASSLGGEQYF.

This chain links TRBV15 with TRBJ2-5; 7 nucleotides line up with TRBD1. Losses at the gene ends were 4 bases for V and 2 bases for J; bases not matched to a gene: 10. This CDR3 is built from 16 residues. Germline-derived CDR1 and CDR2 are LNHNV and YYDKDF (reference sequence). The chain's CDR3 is CATSTLDGQDQETQYF. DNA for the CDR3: TGTGCCACCAGCACTCTCGATGGACAGGATCAAGAGACCCAGTACTTC.

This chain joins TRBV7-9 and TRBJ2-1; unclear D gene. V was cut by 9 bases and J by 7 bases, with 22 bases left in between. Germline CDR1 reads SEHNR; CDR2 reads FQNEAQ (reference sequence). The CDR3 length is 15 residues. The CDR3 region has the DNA TGTGCCAGTCGTCCGGCAGTCGGCCTACATAATGAGCAGTTCTTC. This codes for CASRPAVGLHNEQFF.

CDR3 amino acids: CSARAPEAYNEQFF. The CDR3 nucleotides read TGCAGTGCTAGGGCACCGGAAGCCTACAATGAGCAGTTCTTC. The chain employs TRBV20-1 and TRBJ2-1; D remains unclear. The germline V gene has CDR1 DFQATT and CDR2 SNEGSKA (reference sequence). With 3 bases removed from V and 2 bases from J, the gap between germline ends came to 11 bases. CDR3 length: 14 amino acids.

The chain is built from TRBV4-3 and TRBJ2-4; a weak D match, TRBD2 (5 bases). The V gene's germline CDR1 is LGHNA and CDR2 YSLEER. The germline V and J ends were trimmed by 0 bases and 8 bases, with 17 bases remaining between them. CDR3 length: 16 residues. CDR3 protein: CASSQDLATTRDIQYF. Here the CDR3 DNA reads TGCGCCAGCAGCCAAGATCTTGCCACCACGAGGGACATTCAGTACTTC.

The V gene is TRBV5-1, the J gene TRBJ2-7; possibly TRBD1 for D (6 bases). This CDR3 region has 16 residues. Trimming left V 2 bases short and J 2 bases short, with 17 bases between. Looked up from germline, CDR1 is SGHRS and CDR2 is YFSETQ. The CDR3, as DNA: TGCGCCAGCAGCTTTCATGTCAGGGGTTCTACCTACGAGCAGTACTTC. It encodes CASSFHVRGSTYEQYF. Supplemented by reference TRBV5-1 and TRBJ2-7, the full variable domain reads KAGVTQTPRYLIKTRGQQVTLSCSPISGHRSVSWYQQTPGQGLQFLFEYFSETQRNKGNFPGRFSGRQFSNSRSEMNVSTLELGDSALYLCASSFHVRGSTYEQYFGPGTRLTVT.

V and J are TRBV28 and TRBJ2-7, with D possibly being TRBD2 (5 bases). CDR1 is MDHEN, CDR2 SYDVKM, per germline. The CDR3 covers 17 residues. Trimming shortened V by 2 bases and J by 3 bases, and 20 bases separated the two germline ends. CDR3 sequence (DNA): TGTGCCAGCAGTTTAGCTCCCGAGGGAAGGGAGAACTACGAGCAGTACTTC. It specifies CASSLAPEGRENYEQYF.

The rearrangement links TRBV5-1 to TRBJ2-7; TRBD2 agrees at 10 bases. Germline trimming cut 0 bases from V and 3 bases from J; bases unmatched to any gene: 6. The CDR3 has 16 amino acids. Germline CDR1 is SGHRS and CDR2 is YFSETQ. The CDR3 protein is CASSLASTSGLYEQYF. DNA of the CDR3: TGCGCCAGCAGCTTGGCCTCGACTAGCGGGCTCTACGAGCAGTACTTC.

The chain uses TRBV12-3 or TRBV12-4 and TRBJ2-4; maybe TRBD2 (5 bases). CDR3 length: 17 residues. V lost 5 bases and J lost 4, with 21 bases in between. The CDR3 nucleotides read TGTGCCAGCAGTACTACCGAGGGAGTTGGCACGAAAAACATTCAGTACTTC. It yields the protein CASSTTEGVGTKNIQYF.

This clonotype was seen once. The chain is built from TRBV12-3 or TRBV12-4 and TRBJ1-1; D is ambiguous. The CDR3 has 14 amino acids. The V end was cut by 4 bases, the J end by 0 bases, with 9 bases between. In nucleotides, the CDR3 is TGTGCCAGCAGTTCCCCCCACGTGAACACTGAAGCTTTCTTT. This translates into CASSSPHVNTEAFF.

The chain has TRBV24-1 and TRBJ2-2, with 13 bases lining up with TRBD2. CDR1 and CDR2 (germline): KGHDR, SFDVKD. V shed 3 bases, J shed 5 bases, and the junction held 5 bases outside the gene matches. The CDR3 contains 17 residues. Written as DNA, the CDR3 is TGTGCCACCAGTGATCCGGGACTAGCGGGAAGAACCGGGGAGCTGTTTTTT. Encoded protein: CATSDPGLAGRTGELFF.

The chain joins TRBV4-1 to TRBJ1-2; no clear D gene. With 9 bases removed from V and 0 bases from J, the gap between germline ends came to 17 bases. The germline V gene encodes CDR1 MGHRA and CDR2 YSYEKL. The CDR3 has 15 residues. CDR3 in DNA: TGCGCCAGTCAGAGTCGACTGGGAGCTAACTATGGCTACACCTTC. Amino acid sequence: CASQSRLGANYGYTF.

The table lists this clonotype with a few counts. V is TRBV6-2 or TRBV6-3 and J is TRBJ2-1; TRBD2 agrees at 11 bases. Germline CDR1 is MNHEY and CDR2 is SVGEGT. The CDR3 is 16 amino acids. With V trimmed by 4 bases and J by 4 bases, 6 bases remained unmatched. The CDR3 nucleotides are TGTGCCAGCAGTTTAACCGGGACTAGCGGTTACAATGAGCAGTTCTTC. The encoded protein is CASSLTGTSGYNEQFF.

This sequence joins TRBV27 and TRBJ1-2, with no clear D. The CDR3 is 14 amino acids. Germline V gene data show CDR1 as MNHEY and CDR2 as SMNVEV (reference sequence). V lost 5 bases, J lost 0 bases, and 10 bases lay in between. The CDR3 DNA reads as TGTGCCAGCAGTCCCCCGATCCCTAACTATGGCTACACCTTC. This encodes CASSPPIPNYGYTF.

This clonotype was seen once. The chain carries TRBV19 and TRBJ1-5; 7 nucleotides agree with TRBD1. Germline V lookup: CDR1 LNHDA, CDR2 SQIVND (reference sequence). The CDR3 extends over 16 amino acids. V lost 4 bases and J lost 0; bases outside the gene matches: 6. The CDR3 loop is CASSRGQAYSNQPQHF. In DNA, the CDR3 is TGTGCCAGTAGTAGAGGACAGGCGTATAGCAATCAGCCCCAGCATTTT.

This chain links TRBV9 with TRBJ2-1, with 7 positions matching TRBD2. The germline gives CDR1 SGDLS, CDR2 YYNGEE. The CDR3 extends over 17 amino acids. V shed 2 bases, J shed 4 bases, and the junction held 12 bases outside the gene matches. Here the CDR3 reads CASSVGGGGNLYNEQFF. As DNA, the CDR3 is TGTGCCAGCAGCGTGGGTGGGGGGGGAAACCTTTACAATGAGCAGTTCTTC.

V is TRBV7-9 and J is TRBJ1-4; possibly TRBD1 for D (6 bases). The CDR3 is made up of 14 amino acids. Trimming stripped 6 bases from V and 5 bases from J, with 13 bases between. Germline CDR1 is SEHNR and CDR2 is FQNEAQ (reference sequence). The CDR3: CASSSRDTNEKLFF. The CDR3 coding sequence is TGTGCCAGCAGTTCGAGGGACACCAATGAAAAACTGTTTTTT.

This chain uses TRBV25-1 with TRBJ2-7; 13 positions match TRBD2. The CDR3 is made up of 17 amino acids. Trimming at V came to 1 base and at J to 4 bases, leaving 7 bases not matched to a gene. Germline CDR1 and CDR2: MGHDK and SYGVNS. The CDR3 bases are TGTGCCAGCAGTGAATCTCGGACTAGCGGGAGTGGGTACGAGCAGTACTTC. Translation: CASSESRTSGSGYEQYF.

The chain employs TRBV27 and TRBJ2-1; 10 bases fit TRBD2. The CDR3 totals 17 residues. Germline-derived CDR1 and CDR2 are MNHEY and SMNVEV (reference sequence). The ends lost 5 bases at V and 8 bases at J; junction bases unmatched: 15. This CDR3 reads CASSPDIAGGGWDEQFF. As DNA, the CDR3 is TGTGCCAGCAGTCCCGATATAGCGGGAGGAGGGTGGGATGAGCAGTTCTTC.

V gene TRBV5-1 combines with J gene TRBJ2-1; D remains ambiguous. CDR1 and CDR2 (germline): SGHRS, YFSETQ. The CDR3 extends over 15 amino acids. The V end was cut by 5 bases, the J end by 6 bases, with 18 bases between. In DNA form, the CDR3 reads TGCGCCAGCAGATTATTGTACCAAGTTACCAATGAGCAGTTCTTC. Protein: CASRLLYQVTNEQFF.

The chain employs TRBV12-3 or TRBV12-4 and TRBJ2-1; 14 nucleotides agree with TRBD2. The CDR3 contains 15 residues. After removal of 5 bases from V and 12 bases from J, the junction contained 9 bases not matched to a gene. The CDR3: CASSLGTSGSSRQFF. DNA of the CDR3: TGTGCCAGCAGTCTCGGGACTAGCGGGAGCTCTCGGCAGTTCTTC.

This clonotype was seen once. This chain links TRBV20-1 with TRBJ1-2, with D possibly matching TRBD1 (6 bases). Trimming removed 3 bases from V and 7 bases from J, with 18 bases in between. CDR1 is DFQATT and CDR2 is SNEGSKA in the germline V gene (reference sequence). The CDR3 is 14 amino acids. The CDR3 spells CSARFWGLWGGYTF. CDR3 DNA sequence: TGCAGTGCTAGGTTCTGGGGGCTCTGGGGTGGCTACACCTTC.

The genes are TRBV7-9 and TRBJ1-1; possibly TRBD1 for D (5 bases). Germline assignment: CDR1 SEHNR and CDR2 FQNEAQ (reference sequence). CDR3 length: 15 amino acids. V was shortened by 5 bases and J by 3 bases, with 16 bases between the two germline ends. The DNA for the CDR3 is TGTGCCAGCAGCCCCCCGGAGAGCAGGGACACTGAAGCTTTCTTT. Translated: CASSPPESRDTEAFF.

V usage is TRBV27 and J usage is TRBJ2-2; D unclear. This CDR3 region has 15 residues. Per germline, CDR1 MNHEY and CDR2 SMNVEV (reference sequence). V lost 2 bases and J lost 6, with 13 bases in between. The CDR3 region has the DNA TGTGCCAGCAGTTTAGAATTTGAGCGCGCCGGGGAGCTGTTTTTT. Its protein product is CASSLEFERAGELFF.

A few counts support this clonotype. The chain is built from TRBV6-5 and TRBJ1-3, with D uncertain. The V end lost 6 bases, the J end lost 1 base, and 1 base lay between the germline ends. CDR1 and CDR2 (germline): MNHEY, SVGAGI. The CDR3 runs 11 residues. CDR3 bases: TGTGCCAGCAGATCTGGAAACACCATATATTTT. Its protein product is CASRSGNTIYF.

Here the CDR3 DNA reads TGTGCCAGCAGGGCAGGGACTAGCGAGCAGTACTTC. It is translated as CASRAGTSEQYF. The rearrangement uses TRBV12-3 or TRBV12-4 and TRBJ2-7; 8 bases line up with TRBD2. Trimming took 6 bases from V and 6 from J; bases not matched to a gene: 4. The CDR3 covers 12 residues.

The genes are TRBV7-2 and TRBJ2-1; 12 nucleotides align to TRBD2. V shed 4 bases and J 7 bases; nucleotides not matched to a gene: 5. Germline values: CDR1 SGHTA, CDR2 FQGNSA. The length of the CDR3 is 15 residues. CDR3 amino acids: CASSYTSGRMNEQFF. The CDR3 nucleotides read TGTGCCAGCAGCTACACTAGCGGGAGGATGAATGAGCAGTTCTTC.

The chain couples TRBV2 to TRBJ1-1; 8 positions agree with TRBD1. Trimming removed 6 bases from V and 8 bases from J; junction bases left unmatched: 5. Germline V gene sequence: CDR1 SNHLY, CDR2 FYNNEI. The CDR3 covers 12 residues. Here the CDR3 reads CASRETGGEAFF. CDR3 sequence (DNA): TGTGCCAGCAGAGAAACAGGGGGGGAAGCTTTCTTT.

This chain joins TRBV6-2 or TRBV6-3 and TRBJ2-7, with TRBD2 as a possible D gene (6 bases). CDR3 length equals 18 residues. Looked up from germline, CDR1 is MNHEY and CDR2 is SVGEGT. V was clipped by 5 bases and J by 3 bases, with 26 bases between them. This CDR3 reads CASSQSTPTRLIDYEQYF. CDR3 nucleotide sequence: TGTGCCAGCAGTCAATCAACCCCGACTAGGTTGATAGACTACGAGCAGTACTTC.

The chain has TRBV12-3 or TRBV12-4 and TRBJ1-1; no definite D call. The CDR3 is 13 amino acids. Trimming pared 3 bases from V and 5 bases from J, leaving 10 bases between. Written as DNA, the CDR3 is TGTGCCAGCAGTTTTACTGCTGGGACTGAAGCTTTCTTT. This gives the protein CASSFTAGTEAFF.